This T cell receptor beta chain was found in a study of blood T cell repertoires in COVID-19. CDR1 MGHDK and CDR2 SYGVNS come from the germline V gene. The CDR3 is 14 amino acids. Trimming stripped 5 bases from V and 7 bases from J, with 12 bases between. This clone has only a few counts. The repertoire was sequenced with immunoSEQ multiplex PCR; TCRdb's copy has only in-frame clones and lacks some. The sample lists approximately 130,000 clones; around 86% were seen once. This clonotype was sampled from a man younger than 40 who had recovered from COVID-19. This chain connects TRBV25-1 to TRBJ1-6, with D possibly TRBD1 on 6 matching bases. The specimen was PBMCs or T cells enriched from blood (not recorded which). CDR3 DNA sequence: TGTGCCAGCAGTACTCGGCAGGGGAATTCACCCCTCCACTTT. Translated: CASSTRQGNSPLHF.